The rows below give T cell receptor beta chains drawn from one sample of a study of blood T cell repertoires in COVID-19. This table comes from immunoSEQ multiplex PCR, and its TCRdb copy is limited to in-frame clones, with some not included. Seen here are around 230,000 clones, 88% observed once, and the top ten hold 0.72%. Sequenced sample: peripheral blood. All receptors come from a man in his forties with acute or convalescent COVID-19. Both conserved end residues are trimmed from each CDR3.

V gene | CDR3 length | CDR3 protein
TRBV4-1 | 14 | ASSQGTWTSSDTQY
TRBV7-7 | 15 | ASSPGQGGSLGETQY
TRBV9 | 15 | ASSALLGQGNSDTQY
TRBV6-5 | 13 | ASFRLAGGTGELF
TRBV10-3 | 12 | AIRLGTGSYEQY
TRBV5-8 | 15 | ASSLAGEGRHNSPLH
TRBV5-1 | 13 | ASSLDSLHNYGYT
TRBV6-5 | 11 | ASSPEERYEQY
TRBV19 | 12 | ASSPSGTTYEQY
TRBV24-1 | 13 | ATSGGSIWSETQY
TRBV7-9 | 9 | ASSLTDTQY
TRBV6-6 | 16 | ASSPPGLAGERTGELF
TRBV11-2 | 15 | ASSLSPSGGLSYEQY
TRBV5-1 | 13 | ASSLWGGLQEKLF
TRBV5-6 | 13 | ASSLAQGGIIGQY
TRBV6-5 | 13 | ASSYKRERTGELF
TRBV24-1 | 13 | ATSESPGTGYGYT
TRBV19 | 9 | ASKGPGELF
TRBV7-2 | 16 | ASSLGAAGGRRQETQY
TRBV7-2 | 15 | ASSLDFRGALADTQY
TRBV3-1/TRBV3-2 | 13 | ASSLGGQNNSPLH
TRBV24-1 | 16 | ATSDRQRGGPITHEQF